This T cell receptor delta chain was documented in a study of gamma-delta chains in newborns, infants, children. For the study at large: Innate gammadelta T cells reportedly expand polyclonally right after birth, driven by microbial exposure, per the title.

The CDR3 consists of 18 residues. Germline V gene data show CDR1 as GEAIGNYY and CDR2 as EKD. About this clone: A much larger clone lies a single base off, so this may be a read error.

TCRdb called clones anew from the reads with CATT. The top ten clones hold 8.6% of a sample with 3,500 to 4,500 delta-chain clones, 44% of them seen once. This chain joins TRDV2 and TRDJ3; TRDD3 aligns across 7 bases. The TCR originated in a child who was a newborn, infant or young child, either healthy, febrile or measles-vaccinated (not recorded which). Material: blood, obtained at week 6. The CDR3 DNA sequence: TGTGCCTGTGACACCTGGGGGACGAGCTCCTGGGGCACCCGACAGATGTTTTTC. The encoded protein is CACDTWGTSSWGTRQMFF.